This T cell receptor beta chain was identified in a study of PD-1 blockade in mismatch repair-deficient tumors. Overall study findings and caveats: After pembrolizumab, tumor-resident clones rose rapidly, then generally contracted before radiologic responses.

The germline CDR1 and CDR2 sequences are GTSNPN and SVGIG (reference sequence). V lost 4 bases, J lost 3 bases, and 15 bases lay in between. The CDR3 is 14 amino acids. Every patient had mismatch repair deficiency by PCR or immunohistochemistry. The TCR-sequenced patients were a few responders to pembrolizumab. Assay used: immunoSEQ multiplex PCR; TCRdb lists only in-frame clones, some missing. The sample has about 79,000 clones; 80% to 90% are singletons. Points on this clone: What it binds is unknown.

The chain uses TRBV30 and TRBJ1-2; D not resolved. The sequence came from an adult with mismatch repair-deficient cancer. Source: peripheral blood, taken 44 weeks after starting pembrolizumab. The CDR3 loop is CAWKAPNQDYGYTF. DNA for the CDR3: TGTGCCTGGAAGGCCCCAAATCAGGACTATGGCTACACCTTC.